This T cell receptor beta chain emerged from a study of blood T cell repertoires in COVID-19. Only in-frame clones appear in the TCRdb table, and some are missing; sequencing was by immunoSEQ multiplex PCR. This sample has around 300,000 clones, with about 89% found just once. Trimming removed 1 base from V and 2 bases from J, with 9 bases in between. CDR3 size: 14 residues. The germline gives CDR1 MNHNY, CDR2 SVGAGI (reference sequence). The chain links TRBV6-6 to TRBJ2-7, with D perhaps matching TRBD1 (6 bases). The TCR comes from a young woman who had recovered from COVID-19. Sequenced input: PBMCs or T cells enriched from blood (not recorded which). CDR3 sequence: CASSYFPGAYEQYF. DNA of the CDR3: TGTGCCAGCAGTTACTTCCCAGGGGCCTACGAGCAGTACTTC.